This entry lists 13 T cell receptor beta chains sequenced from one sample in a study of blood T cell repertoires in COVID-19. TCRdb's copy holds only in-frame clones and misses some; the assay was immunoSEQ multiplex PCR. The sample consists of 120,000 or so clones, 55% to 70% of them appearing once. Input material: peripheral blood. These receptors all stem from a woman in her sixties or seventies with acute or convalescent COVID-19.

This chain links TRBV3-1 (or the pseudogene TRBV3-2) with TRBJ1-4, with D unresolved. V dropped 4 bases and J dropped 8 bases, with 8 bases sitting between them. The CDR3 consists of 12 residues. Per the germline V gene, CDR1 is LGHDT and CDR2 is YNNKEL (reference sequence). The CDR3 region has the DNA TGTGCCAGCAGCCCGGGGAGGGAAAAACTGTTTTTT. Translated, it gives CASSPGREKLFF.

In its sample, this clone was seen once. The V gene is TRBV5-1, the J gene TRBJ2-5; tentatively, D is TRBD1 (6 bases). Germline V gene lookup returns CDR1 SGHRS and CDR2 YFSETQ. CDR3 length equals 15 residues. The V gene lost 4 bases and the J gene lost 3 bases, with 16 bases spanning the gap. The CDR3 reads CASSHATGLKETQYF. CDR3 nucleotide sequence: TGCGCCAGCAGCCACGCGACAGGCCTCAAAGAGACCCAGTACTTC.

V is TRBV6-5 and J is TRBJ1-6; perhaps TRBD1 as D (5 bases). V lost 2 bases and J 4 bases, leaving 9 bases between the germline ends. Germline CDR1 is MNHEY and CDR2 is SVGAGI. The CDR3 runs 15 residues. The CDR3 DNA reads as TGTGCCAGCAGTTACGCGGGACTTTATAATTCACCCCTCCACTTT. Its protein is CASSYAGLYNSPLHF.

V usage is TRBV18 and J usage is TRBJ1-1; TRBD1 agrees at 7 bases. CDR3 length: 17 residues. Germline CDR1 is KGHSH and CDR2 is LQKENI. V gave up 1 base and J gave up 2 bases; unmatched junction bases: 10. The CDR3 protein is CASSPRAGGPHNTEAFF. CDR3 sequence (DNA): TGTGCCAGCTCACCACGGGCAGGGGGGCCACACAACACTGAAGCTTTCTTT. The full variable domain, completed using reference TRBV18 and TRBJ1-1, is NAGVMQNPRHLVRRRGQEARLRCSPMKGHSHVYWYRQLPEEGLKFMVYLQKENIIDESGMPKERFSAEFPKEGPSILRIQQVVRGDSAAYFCASSPRAGGPHNTEAFFGQGTRLTVV.

CDR3 amino acids: CASSQDGSGRGTGELFF. The CDR3 coding sequence is TGTGCCAGCAGCCAAGATGGAAGCGGGAGGGGCACCGGGGAGCTGTTTTTT. The rearrangement links TRBV4-2 to TRBJ2-2; 10 bases are a match to TRBD2. CDR1 is LGHNA and CDR2 is YNFKEQ in the germline V gene. This CDR3 has 17 amino acids. V lost 0 bases and J lost 4; bases outside the gene matches: 5.

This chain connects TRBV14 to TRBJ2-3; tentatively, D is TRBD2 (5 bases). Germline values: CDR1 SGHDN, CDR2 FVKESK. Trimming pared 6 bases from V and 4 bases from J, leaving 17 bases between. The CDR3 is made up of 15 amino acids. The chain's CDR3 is CASSSLGGTADTQYF. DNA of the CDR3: TGTGCCAGCAGTTCCCTTGGAGGTACCGCAGATACGCAGTATTTT.

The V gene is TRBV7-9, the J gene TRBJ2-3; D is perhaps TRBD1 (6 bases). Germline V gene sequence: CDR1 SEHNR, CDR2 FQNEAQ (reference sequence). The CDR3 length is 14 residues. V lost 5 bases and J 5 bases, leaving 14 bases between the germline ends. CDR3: CASSNLGAQDTQYF. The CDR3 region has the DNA TGTGCCAGCAGCAATTTGGGGGCACAAGATACGCAGTATTTT.

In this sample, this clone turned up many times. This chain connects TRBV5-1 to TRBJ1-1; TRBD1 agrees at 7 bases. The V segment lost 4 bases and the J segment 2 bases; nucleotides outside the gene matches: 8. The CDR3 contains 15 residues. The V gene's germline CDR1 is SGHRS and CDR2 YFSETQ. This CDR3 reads CASSAYLGGNTEAFF. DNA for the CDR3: TGCGCCAGCAGCGCATACTTAGGGGGCAACACTGAAGCTTTCTTT.

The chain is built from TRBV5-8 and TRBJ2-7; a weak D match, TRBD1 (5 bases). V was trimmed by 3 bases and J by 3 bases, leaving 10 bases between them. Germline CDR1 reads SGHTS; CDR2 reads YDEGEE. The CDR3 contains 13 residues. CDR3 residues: CASSSTGIYEQYF. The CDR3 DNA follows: TGTGCCAGCAGCTCCACAGGAATCTACGAGCAGTACTTC.

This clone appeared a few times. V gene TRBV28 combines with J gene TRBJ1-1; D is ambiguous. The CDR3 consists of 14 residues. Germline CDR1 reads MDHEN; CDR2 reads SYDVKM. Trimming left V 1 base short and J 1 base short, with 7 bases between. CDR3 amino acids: CASSLSRGNTEAFF. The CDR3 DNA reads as TGTGCCAGCAGTTTATCGCGGGGGAACACTGAAGCTTTCTTT.

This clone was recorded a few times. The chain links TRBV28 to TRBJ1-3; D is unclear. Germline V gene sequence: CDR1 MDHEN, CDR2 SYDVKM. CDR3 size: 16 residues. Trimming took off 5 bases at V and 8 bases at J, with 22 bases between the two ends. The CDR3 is CASSPGRGIRLDTIYF. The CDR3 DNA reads TGTGCCAGCAGTCCCGGCCGAGGGATAAGGTTAGACACCATATATTTT.

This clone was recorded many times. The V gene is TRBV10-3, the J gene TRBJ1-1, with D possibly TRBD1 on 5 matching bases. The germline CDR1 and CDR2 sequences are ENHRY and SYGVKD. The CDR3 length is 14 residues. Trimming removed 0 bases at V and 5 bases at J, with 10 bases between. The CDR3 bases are TGTGCCATCAGTGAGTCAGCAGGGAAGACTGAAGCTTTCTTT. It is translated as CAISESAGKTEAFF.

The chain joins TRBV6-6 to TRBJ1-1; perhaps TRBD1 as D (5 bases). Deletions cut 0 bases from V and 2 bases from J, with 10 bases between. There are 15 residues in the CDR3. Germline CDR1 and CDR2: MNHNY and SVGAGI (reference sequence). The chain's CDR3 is CASSYSIQGNTEAFF. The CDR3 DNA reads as TGTGCCAGCAGTTACTCGATCCAGGGTAACACTGAAGCTTTCTTT.